This T cell receptor beta chain is drawn from a study of CD8+ T cells in alopecia areata. Study details: Tofacitinib was taken orally by treated patients, and the dose was 5 to 10 mg twice daily. Study-level points and caveats: On tofacitinib, scalp clonality and expanded CD8+ clones among top 100 fell significantly. Unlike in mice, where it was clearer, TCR sharing across patients was less clear, possibly HLA-related.

Following extraction, RNA underwent reverse transcription to cDNA, which served as the sequencing template. Data came from immunoSEQ multiplex PCR; TCRdb stores just in-frame clones and leaves some out. The table records around 210,000 clones, 64% of them present only once. Treatment defined: oral pan-JAK inhibitor, 5-10 mg twice daily. Both peripheral blood and punch biopsies of lesional scalp skin were obtained from patients who had alopecia areata. As concerns this clone: What it binds is not known.

Germline CDR1 reads SGHTA; CDR2 reads FQGNSA. The CDR3 sequence is 16 residues long. V was cut by 1 base and J by 0 bases, with 10 bases left in between. Sequenced material: CD4+ T cells sorted from blood, taken at week 4, from a patient treated with tofacitinib. The sequence was obtained from a human donor with alopecia areata. V gene TRBV7-2 combines with J gene TRBJ1-5; D unresolved. CDR3 sequence (DNA): TGTGCCAGCAGCTTAGAAGTTTCGGGTAGCAATCAGCCCCAGCATTTT. Translated: CASSLEVSGSNQPQHF.